This entry lists 29 T cell receptor beta chains sequenced from one sample in a study of shared T cell receptors in the human thymus (dated by TCRdb to about 2021). The library was obtained by the immunoSEQ multiplex PCR assay. TCRdb holds this immuneACCESS table with in-frame rearrangements only. Some clones are missing; in checked studies, unresolved V genes explain under half, and the rest has no known cause. The sample contains some 660,000 clones, around 87% of them found a single time. Of the sample, about 0.0094% falls within the top ten clones. These same records also appear under a second study, on human thymus T cells.

The sequenced sample consisted of thymocytes. The receptor source for this set is a boy under three years old with a congenital heart defect. Donor details come from another sample of the same person, matched by shared clones.

J is TRBJ2-7 and V is TRBV15; TRBD1 aligns across 7 bases. Looked up from germline, CDR1 is LNHNV and CDR2 is YYDKDF (reference sequence). The CDR3 is 15 residues long. Trimming cost V 0 bases and J 1 base; bases outside gene matches: 3. CDR3 sequence: CATSRDWTGSYEQYF. The CDR3 coding sequence is TGTGCCACCAGCAGAGATTGGACAGGATCCTACGAGCAGTACTTC.

A single count supports this clone. V gene TRBV5-1 combines with J gene TRBJ2-4; the D gene is possibly TRBD1 (6 bases). Germline V gene data show CDR1 as SGHRS and CDR2 as YFSETQ. CDR3 size: 15 residues. Trimming cost V 3 bases and J 0 bases, with 10 bases left between them. CDR3 in amino acids: CASSYGQTAKNIQYF. DNA of the CDR3: TGCGCCAGCAGCTACGGACAGACAGCCAAAAACATTCAGTACTTC.

This clone has a single count. The chain links TRBV5-4 to TRBJ1-2, with a tentative D call TRBD1 (6 bases). Looked up from germline, CDR1 is SGHNT and CDR2 is YYREEE (reference sequence). This CDR3 is built from 13 residues. Trimming cost V 0 bases and J 6 bases, with 9 bases left between them. The chain's CDR3 is CASSLDRDHGYTF. In DNA, the CDR3 is TGTGCCAGCAGCTTGGACAGGGACCATGGCTACACCTTC.

The rearrangement joins TRBV18 to TRBJ2-7; D is perhaps TRBD2 (6 bases). The V end was cut by 4 bases, the J end by 12 bases, with 19 bases between. In germline, CDR1 is KGHSH, CDR2 LQKENI. The CDR3 has 13 amino acids. CDR3 in DNA: TGTGCCAGCTCACAATCCACGGGGGAGACTTGGTACTTC. Translated: CASSQSTGETWYF.

The V call is TRBV27, the J call TRBJ1-2; no firm D call. Trimming took off 8 bases at V and 7 bases at J, with 8 bases between the two ends. The CDR3 extends over 10 amino acids. Germline CDR1 MNHEY, CDR2 SMNVEV (reference sequence). CDR3 DNA sequence: TGTGCCAGCCCCCGAGGTGGCTACACCTTC. Protein sequence: CASPRGGYTF.

The chain couples TRBV7-9 to TRBJ2-5, with 8 positions matching TRBD2. The J segment lost 1 base and the V segment lost 5 bases, leaving 9 bases of the junction unmatched. Per germline, CDR1 SEHNR and CDR2 FQNEAQ (reference sequence). CDR3 length: 16 amino acids. CDR3 bases: TGTGCCAGCAGCCCGACTCGACTAGCGACCCAAGAGACCCAGTACTTC. It translates to CASSPTRLATQETQYF. Complete variable domain (other parts from reference TRBV7-9 and TRBJ2-5): DTGVSQNPRHKITKRGQNVTFRCDPISEHNRLYWYRQTLGQGPEFLTYFQNEAQLEKSRLLSDRFSAERPKGSFSTLEIQRTEQGDSAMYLCASSPTRLATQETQYFGPGTRLLVL.

The chain recombines TRBV28 with TRBJ1-5, with D possibly being TRBD1 (6 bases). The germline V and J ends were trimmed by 5 bases and 5 bases, with 16 bases remaining between them. There are 15 residues in the CDR3. Germline V gives CDR1 MDHEN, CDR2 SYDVKM. CDR3 amino acids: CASSPSRDKDQPQHF. The CDR3 DNA reads as TGTGCCAGCAGTCCGTCCCGGGACAAAGATCAGCCCCAGCATTTT.

The chain links TRBV11-2 to TRBJ2-3; a weak D match, TRBD1 (6 bases). Germline lookup yields CDR1 SGHAT and CDR2 FQNNGV. V was clipped by 4 bases and J by 1 base, with 15 bases between them. The CDR3 is 16 residues long. The CDR3 here is CASSWGLPICTDTQYF. Written as DNA, the CDR3 is TGTGCCAGCAGCTGGGGGCTACCGATATGCACAGATACGCAGTATTTT. The full variable domain, completed using reference TRBV11-2 and TRBJ2-3, is EAGVAQSPRYKIIEKRQSVAFWCNPISGHATLYWYQQILGQGPKLLIQFQNNGVVDDSQLPKDRFSAERLKGVDSTLKIQPAKLEDSAVYLCASSWGLPICTDTQYFGPGTRLTVL.

Only a few counts were recorded for this clone. The V and J genes are TRBV5-1 and TRBJ2-2; D remains ambiguous. In germline, CDR1 is SGHRS, CDR2 YFSETQ. Trimming removed 4 bases from V and 3 bases from J, with 4 bases in between. The CDR3 extends over 12 amino acids. The CDR3 spells CASSPDTGELFF. As DNA, the CDR3 is TGCGCCAGCAGCCCGGACACCGGGGAGCTGTTTTTT.

The chain uses TRBV27 and TRBJ2-5; TRBD1 matches at 7 bases. The CDR3 is 14 residues long. The junction had 6 bases not matched to a gene; V was cut back by 5 bases and J by 3 bases. The germline gives CDR1 MNHEY, CDR2 SMNVEV (reference sequence). In DNA, the CDR3 is TGTGCCAGCAGTACCCAAGACAGGGAAGAGACCCAGTACTTC. It translates to CASSTQDREETQYF.

This CDR3 reads CASSPRQVSNTEAFF. The CDR3 region has the DNA TGTGCCAGCAGTCCTAGACAGGTTTCGAACACTGAAGCTTTCTTT. The V and J genes are TRBV5-5 and TRBJ1-1, with D perhaps TRBD1 (6 bases). The germline V gene has CDR1 SGHKS and CDR2 YYEKEE (reference sequence). The V end was cut by 5 bases, the J end by 1 base, with 15 bases between. The CDR3 consists of 15 residues.

J is TRBJ2-7 and V is TRBV4-1; D is undetermined. V lost 1 base, J lost 5 bases, and 9 bases lay in between. Germline lookup yields CDR1 MGHRA and CDR2 YSYEKL. CDR3 length: 13 residues. The CDR3 loop is CASSQVPGNEQYF. CDR3 nucleotide sequence: TGCGCCAGCAGCCAAGTCCCGGGTAACGAGCAGTACTTC.

This chain links TRBV7-9 with TRBJ1-2; D remains ambiguous. CDR1 and CDR2 (germline): SEHNR, FQNEAQ (reference sequence). The CDR3 covers 15 residues. Trimming left V 5 bases short and J 4 bases short, with 17 bases between. The CDR3 DNA is TGTGCCAGCAGCCCCGGACTCGAGGAGGCCTATGGCTACACCTTC. This codes for CASSPGLEEAYGYTF.

This chain links TRBV28 with TRBJ2-7; tentatively, D is TRBD2 (5 bases). The CDR3 covers 15 residues. From germline, CDR1 is MDHEN and CDR2 SYDVKM. The V end was cut by 1 base, the J end by 3 bases, with 13 bases between. CDR3 sequence reads: CASSLYCGPLYEQYF. In DNA, the CDR3 is TGTGCCAGCAGTTTATACTGCGGGCCCCTCTACGAGCAGTACTTC.

The chain joins TRBV14 to TRBJ2-3, with 7 bases matching TRBD2. The CDR3 loop spans 16 amino acids. With V trimmed by 0 bases and J by 2 bases, 5 bases remained unmatched. Germline CDR1 and CDR2: SGHDN and FVKESK. The CDR3 DNA reads TGTGCCAGCAGCCAAGATAGCGGGCATTACACAGATACGCAGTATTTT. Protein product: CASSQDSGHYTDTQYF.

The chain combines TRBV5-1 with TRBJ2-7, with D unresolved. Germline V gene sequence: CDR1 SGHRS, CDR2 YFSETQ. Trimming cost V 5 bases and J 0 bases, with 30 bases left between them. CDR3 length: 20 amino acids. CDR3 protein: CASRLSHRRPHKNNSYEQYF. DNA of the CDR3: TGCGCCAGCAGACTAAGTCATCGCAGACCCCATAAAAACAACTCCTACGAGCAGTACTTC.

This rearrangement joins TRBV14 to TRBJ1-1; no reliable D call. CDR1 is SGHDN and CDR2 is FVKESK in the germline V gene. This CDR3 is 15 amino acids long. V lost 0 bases, J lost 0 bases, and 8 bases lay in between. For the CDR3, the DNA is TGTGCCAGCAGCCAAGATAACAGAATGAACACTGAAGCTTTCTTT. Residues: CASSQDNRMNTEAFF.

This chain links TRBV7-9 with TRBJ1-2; 9 nucleotides agree with TRBD1. Trimming cost V 5 bases and J 6 bases; bases outside gene matches: 10. The CDR3 runs 15 residues. Per germline, CDR1 SEHNR and CDR2 FQNEAQ (reference sequence). The CDR3 DNA sequence: TGTGCCAGCAGCCCGGGACAGGGTATTTCAAATGGCTACACCTTC. Protein: CASSPGQGISNGYTF. Supplemented by reference TRBV7-9 and TRBJ1-2, the full variable domain reads DTGVSQNPRHKITKRGQNVTFRCDPISEHNRLYWYRQTLGQGPEFLTYFQNEAQLEKSRLLSDRFSAERPKGSFSTLEIQRTEQGDSAMYLCASSPGQGISNGYTFGSGTRLTVV.

The chain links TRBV11-2 to TRBJ1-2; no clear D. CDR1 is SGHAT, CDR2 FQNNGV, per germline. V lost 5 bases and J lost 2, with 18 bases in between. This CDR3 is 16 amino acids long. This CDR3 reads CASSEIERTDNYGYTF. The CDR3 bases are TGTGCCAGCAGCGAAATAGAGAGGACTGACAACTATGGCTACACCTTC.

The chain is built from TRBV30 and TRBJ2-3, with D perhaps matching TRBD1 (6 bases). The germline V gene encodes CDR1 GTSNPN and CDR2 SVGIG (reference sequence). Trimming removed 2 bases from V and 0 bases from J, with 9 bases in between. This CDR3 has 14 residues. This CDR3 reads CAWSIGGSTDTQYF. DNA for the CDR3: TGTGCCTGGAGTATAGGGGGAAGCACAGATACGCAGTATTTT.

This chain joins TRBV9 and TRBJ1-4, with a weak D call TRBD1 (5 bases). There are 16 residues in the CDR3. The germline CDR1 and CDR2 sequences are SGDLS and YYNGEE. Trimming took off 0 bases at V and 4 bases at J, with 13 bases between the two ends. CDR3 loop: CASSVGAGFNNEKLFF. The CDR3 nucleotides are TGTGCCAGCAGCGTAGGGGCAGGGTTTAATAATGAAAAACTGTTTTTT.

V and J are TRBV9 and TRBJ2-2, with 7 bases matching TRBD1. The CDR3 totals 16 residues. Germline V gene lookup returns CDR1 SGDLS and CDR2 YYNGEE. J gave up 6 bases and V 2 bases, and 10 bases lay outside the gene matches. This CDR3 reads CASSVPGQENPGELFF. The CDR3 region has the DNA TGTGCCAGCAGCGTTCCCGGACAGGAAAACCCCGGGGAGCTGTTTTTT.

V gene TRBV2 combines with J gene TRBJ1-5; D gene ambiguous. The V gene's germline CDR1 is SNHLY and CDR2 FYNNEI. The CDR3 is 12 residues long. V gave up 6 bases and J gave up 15 bases, with 18 bases separating them. In DNA form, the CDR3 reads TGTGCCAGCAGCGCCGGGTCCAAGGCCGGGCATTTT. It translates to CASSAGSKAGHF.

The chain combines TRBV30 with TRBJ2-5; a weak D match, TRBD1 (6 bases). This CDR3 has 16 residues. V was trimmed by 0 bases and J by 3 bases, leaving 17 bases between them. Germline V gene lookup returns CDR1 GTSNPN and CDR2 SVGIG (reference sequence). CDR3 DNA: TGTGCCTGGAGTGTAACGACAGGTGAAGGGAAAGAGACCCAGTACTTC. Its protein is CAWSVTTGEGKETQYF. Full variable domain (rest looked up from reference TRBV30 and TRBJ2-5): SQTIHQWPATLVQPVGSPLSLECTVEGTSNPNLYWYRQAAGRGLQLLFYSVGIGQISSEVPQNLSASRPQDRQFILSSKKLLLSDSGFYLCAWSVTTGEGKETQYFGPGTRLLVL.

This rearrangement joins TRBV6-6 to TRBJ2-1, with TRBD1 identical over 7 bases. Per germline, CDR1 MNHNY and CDR2 SVGAGI (reference sequence). V shed 6 bases and J 1 base; nucleotides not matched to a gene: 9. The CDR3 loop spans 16 amino acids. The CDR3 protein is CASRENDRASYNEQFF. CDR3 in DNA: TGTGCCAGCAGAGAGAACGACAGGGCGTCCTACAATGAGCAGTTCTTC.

This clone was seen a handful of times. The V gene is TRBV5-1, the J gene TRBJ2-7, with D tentatively TRBD1 (6 bases). This CDR3 comprises 14 residues. V gave up 2 bases and J gave up 2 bases, with 11 bases separating them. CDR1 is SGHRS, CDR2 YFSETQ, per germline. The CDR3 DNA sequence: TGCGCCAGCAGCTTTGCCGGGACAACCTACGAGCAGTACTTC. This codes for CASSFAGTTYEQYF.

Only one count was recorded for this clone. CDR3 protein: CASSLYLNTEAFF. CDR3 in DNA: TGTGCCAGCAGCTTGTATCTGAACACTGAAGCTTTCTTT. This chain joins TRBV5-4 and TRBJ1-1; D is unresolved. Germline loops: CDR1 SGHNT, CDR2 YYREEE (reference sequence). This CDR3 has 13 amino acids. The V end lost 1 base, the J end lost 0 bases, and 4 bases lay between the germline ends.

The genes are TRBV9 and TRBJ2-7; 11 bases line up with TRBD1. The CDR3 has 18 residues. The V gene's germline CDR1 is SGDLS and CDR2 YYNGEE. With 0 bases clipped from V and 2 bases from J, the junction kept 10 bases outside the gene matches. Here the CDR3 DNA reads TGTGCCAGCAGCGTAGAGAGCATCCCGGGACAGGGGGCCTACGAGCAGTACTTC. Amino acids: CASSVESIPGQGAYEQYF. Full variable domain (remainder filled in from reference TRBV9 and TRBJ2-7): DSGVTQTPKHLITATGQRVTLRCSPRSGDLSVYWYQQSLDQGLQFLIQYYNGEERAKGNILERFSAQQFPDLHSELNLSSLELGDSALYFCASSVESIPGQGAYEQYFGPGTRLTVT.

The CDR3 DNA reads as TGCGCCAGCATTAGGGACAGGGCCATGAACACTGAAGCTTTCTTT. Its protein is CASIRDRAMNTEAFF. The V gene is TRBV4-1, the J gene TRBJ1-1; 9 bases map to TRBD1. The CDR3 has 15 amino acids. From germline, CDR1 is MGHRA and CDR2 YSYEKL. Trimming removed 7 bases from V and 0 bases from J; junction bases left unmatched: 6.